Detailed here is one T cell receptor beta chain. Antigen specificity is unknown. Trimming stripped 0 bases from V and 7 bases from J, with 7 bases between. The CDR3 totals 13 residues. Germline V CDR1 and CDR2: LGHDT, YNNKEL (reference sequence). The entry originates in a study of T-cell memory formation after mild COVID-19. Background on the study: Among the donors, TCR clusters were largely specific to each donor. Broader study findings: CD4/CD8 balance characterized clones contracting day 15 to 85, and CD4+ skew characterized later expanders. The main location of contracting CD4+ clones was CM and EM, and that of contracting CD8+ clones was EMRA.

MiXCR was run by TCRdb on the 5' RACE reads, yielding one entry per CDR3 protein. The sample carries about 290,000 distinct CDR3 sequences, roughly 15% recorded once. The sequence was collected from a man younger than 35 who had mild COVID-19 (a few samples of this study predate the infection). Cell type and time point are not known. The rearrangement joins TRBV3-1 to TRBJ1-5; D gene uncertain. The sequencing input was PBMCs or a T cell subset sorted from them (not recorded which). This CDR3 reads CASSQDRSQPQHF. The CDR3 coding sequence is TGTGCCAGCAGCCAAGACCGGTCCCAGCCCCAGCATTTT.